This note documents a single T cell receptor beta chain sequence. This clonotype was detected many times. Its antigen remains undetermined. Per-base quality was not reported, and no clone a single base away is much larger than it. This sample is part of a study of spatial heterogeneity in lung cancer (dated by TCRdb to about 2019). Background on the whole study: Beta-chain transcripts were consistently detected in greater numbers than alpha-chain transcripts, which likely reflected higher beta-chain transcript abundance. TCR alpha and beta repertoires were quantitatively compared across multiple tumor regions, matched nontumor lung and blood in non-small cell lung cancer. In the raw uncorrected reads, each unique combination of TCR and UMI appeared more than ten times on average. A strong correlation was found between TCR transcript counts in tumor regions and a T cell transcriptional module score from matched bulk RNA-seq. At surgery, both alpha and beta chains were TCR-sequenced in about 200 tumor regions, fewer than 85 matched nontumor lung samples and just over 55 PBMC samples. Nonsynonymous mutation counts, determined by whole-exome sequencing of tumor tissue, were related to TCR repertoire features. Overall study outcomes, separate from this receptor: A correlation was observed between the number of expanded intratumoral alpha and beta TCRs and the tumor nonsynonymous mutation count. Additional single-cell paired TCR alpha and beta sequencing was considered necessary to confirm, at a functional level, the hypothesis that regional TCRs recognize regional mutations. TCR-seq coverage of tumor T cells was estimated at only approximately 7% for alpha chains and approximately 13% for beta chains. Counts of ubiquitous and regional expanded TCRs correlated with counts of ubiquitous and regional nonsynonymous mutations, respectively.

The method was 5' RACE. Sequencing instrument: NextSeq 500. In the TCR library protocol, a unique molecular identifier was attached to each TCR cDNA molecule so that PCR and sequencing errors could be corrected. For the original study's pipeline: TCR identification, UMI-based error correction and CDR3 extraction were all carried out with Decombinator tools. TCRs above a frequency of 2 per 1,000, corresponding to the top 1% of the tumor frequency distribution, were defined as expanded. Expanded tumor TCRs statistically deemed absent (corrected P<0.05) from at least one tumor region were classed as regional, and all other expanded tumor TCRs were classed as ubiquitous. Rényi diversity was computed with the R vegan package after subsampling each repertoire 100 times to 5,000 TCRs. CDR3 similarity networks were constructed using string-kernel similarity of amino acid triplets, with links drawn between CDR3s whose pairwise similarity was above 0.82. Clones were called with MiXCR by TCRdb after fastp trimmed the public reads at Q25, and only in-frame beta chains were retained. Rows merge per CDR3 protein into single entries with the most common DNA and genes. For this entry, the V and J calls and clone size follow TCRdb and not the study's own pipeline. The sample contains about 11,000 distinct CDR3 sequences, 4% to 6% of them found a single time. Under 15% of the sample is in the top ten clones.

Trimming accounts for 6 bases at V and 11 bases at J, while the number of junction bases matched to no gene is 5. The germline V gene specifies MNHEY as CDR1 and SVGAGI as CDR2. There are 11 amino acids in the CDR3, from cysteine to phenylalanine inclusive. The kept DNA is CDR3 alone, 33 bases in frame from the first base. The label giving this sample's time point can be read as: sample taken at primary tumor resection. Donors were approximately 72 patients with early-stage, untreated non-small cell lung cancer from the lung TRACERx cohort. For TCR sequencing, whole RNA was extracted from tumor and nontumor lung tissue, or from cryopreserved PBMC samples, and no cell sorting was done. A patient was chosen for TCR sequencing only when enough RNA was available from at least two tumor regions. Before being selected, tumor and adjacent nontumor lung specimens were reviewed by a lung pathologist.

The clonotype comes from a male donor with early-stage non-small cell lung cancer. The receptor chain draws on TRBV6-5 and TRBJ1-1, and 8 junction bases match TRBD1. The sequencing here drew on lung tumor tissue, taken at surgery. In nucleotides, the sequence is TGTGCCAGCAGACGACAGGGGAGGGCTTTCTTT. This gives the protein CASRRQGRAFF.